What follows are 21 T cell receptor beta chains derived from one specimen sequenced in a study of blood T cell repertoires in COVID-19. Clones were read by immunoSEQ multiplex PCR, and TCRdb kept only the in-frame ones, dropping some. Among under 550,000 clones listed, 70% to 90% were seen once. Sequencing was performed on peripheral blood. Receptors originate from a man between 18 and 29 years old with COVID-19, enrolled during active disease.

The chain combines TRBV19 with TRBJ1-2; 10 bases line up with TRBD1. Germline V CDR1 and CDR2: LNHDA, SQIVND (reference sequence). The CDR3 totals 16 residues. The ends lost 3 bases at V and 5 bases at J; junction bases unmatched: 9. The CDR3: CASSIFTLGQGYGYTF. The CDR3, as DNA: TGTGCCAGTAGTATTTTTACTTTGGGACAGGGGTATGGCTACACCTTC. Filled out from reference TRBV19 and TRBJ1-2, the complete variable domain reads DGGITQSPKYLFRKEGQNVTLSCEQNLNHDAMYWYRQDPGQGLRLIYYSQIVNDFQKGDIAEGYSVSREKKESFPLTVTSAQKNPTAFYLCASSIFTLGQGYGYTFGSGTRLTVV.

The CDR3 nucleotides are TGTGCCAGCAGTGAAATAGTCGGCGGGGAGCTGTTTTTT. This encodes CASSEIVGGELFF. The chain joins TRBV2 to TRBJ2-2; the D is unclear. Trimming removed 2 bases at V and 7 bases at J, with 8 bases between. This CDR3 region has 13 residues. Germline loops: CDR1 SNHLY, CDR2 FYNNEI.

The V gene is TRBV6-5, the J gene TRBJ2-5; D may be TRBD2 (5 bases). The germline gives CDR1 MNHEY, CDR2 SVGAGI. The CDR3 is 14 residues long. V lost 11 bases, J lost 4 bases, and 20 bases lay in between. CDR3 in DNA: TGTGCCGCCAAATCGGAACTAGTTAGAGAGACCCAGTACTTC. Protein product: CAAKSELVRETQYF.

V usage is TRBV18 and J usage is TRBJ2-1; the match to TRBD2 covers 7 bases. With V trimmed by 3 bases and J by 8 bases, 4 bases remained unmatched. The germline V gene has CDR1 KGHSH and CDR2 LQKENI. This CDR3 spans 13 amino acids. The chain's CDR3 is CASSPVAGYEQFF. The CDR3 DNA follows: TGTGCCAGCTCACCTGTAGCGGGCTATGAGCAGTTCTTC.

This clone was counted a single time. This CDR3 is CASTGTSGGAGETQYF. In DNA, the CDR3 is TGTGCCAGCACCGGGACTAGCGGGGGGGCTGGAGAGACCCAGTACTTC. The rearrangement uses TRBV2 and TRBJ2-5; 16 positions agree with TRBD2. The ends lost 7 bases at V and 4 bases at J; junction bases unmatched: 6. The germline CDR1 and CDR2 sequences are SNHLY and FYNNEI. CDR3 length: 16 amino acids. The full variable domain, completed using reference TRBV2 and TRBJ2-5, is EPEVTQTPSHQVTQMGQEVILRCVPISNHLYFYWYRQILGQKVEFLVSFYNNEISEKSEIFDDQFSVERPDGSNFTLKIRSTKLEDSAMYFCASTGTSGGAGETQYFGPGTRLLVL.

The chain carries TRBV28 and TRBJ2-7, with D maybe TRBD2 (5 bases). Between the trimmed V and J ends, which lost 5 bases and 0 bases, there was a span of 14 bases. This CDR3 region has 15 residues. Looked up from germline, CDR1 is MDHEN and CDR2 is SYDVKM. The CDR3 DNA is TGTGCCAGCAGTCGGCTGACGGGAAGCTCCTACGAGCAGTACTTC. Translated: CASSRLTGSSYEQYF.

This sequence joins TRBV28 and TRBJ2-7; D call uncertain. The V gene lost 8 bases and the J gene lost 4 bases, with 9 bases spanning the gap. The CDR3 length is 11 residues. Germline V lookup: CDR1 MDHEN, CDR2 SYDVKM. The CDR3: CASSPGYEQYF. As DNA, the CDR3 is TGTGCCAGCTCCCCCGGGTACGAGCAGTACTTC.

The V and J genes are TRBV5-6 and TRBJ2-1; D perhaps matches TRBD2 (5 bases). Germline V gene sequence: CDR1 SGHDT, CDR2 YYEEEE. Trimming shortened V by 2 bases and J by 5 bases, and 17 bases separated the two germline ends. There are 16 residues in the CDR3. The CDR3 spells CASSFNSASSDNEQFF. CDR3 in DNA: TGTGCCAGCAGCTTTAATTCGGCTAGCTCTGACAATGAGCAGTTCTTC.

This chain's CDR3 is CASSQDVGLAVNEQFF. In nucleotides, the CDR3 is TGTGCCAGCAGCCAAGATGTAGGACTAGCGGTCAATGAGCAGTTCTTC. The chain has TRBV3-1 (or the pseudogene TRBV3-2) and TRBJ2-1; 10 bases line up with TRBD2. Germline values: CDR1 LGHDT, CDR2 YNNKEL (reference sequence). The V segment lost 0 bases and the J segment 6 bases; nucleotides outside the gene matches: 5. This CDR3 contains 16 residues.

Here the CDR3 reads CASRSGSGETQYF. In DNA form, the CDR3 reads TGTGCCAGCAGGAGCGGGAGCGGAGAGACCCAGTACTTC. The chain is built from TRBV6-5 and TRBJ2-5, with 8 bases fitting TRBD2. The length of the CDR3 is 13 residues. V was clipped by 6 bases and J by 4 bases; unmatched bases: 4. Germline values: CDR1 MNHEY, CDR2 SVGAGI.

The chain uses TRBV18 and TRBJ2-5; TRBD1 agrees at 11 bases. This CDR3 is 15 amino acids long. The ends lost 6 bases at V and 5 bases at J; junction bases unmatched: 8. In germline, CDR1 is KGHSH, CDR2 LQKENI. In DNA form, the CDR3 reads TGTGCCAGCTCGCCTCGGACAGGGGGCGACGAGACCCAGTACTTC. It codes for CASSPRTGGDETQYF. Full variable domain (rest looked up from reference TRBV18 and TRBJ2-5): NAGVMQNPRHLVRRRGQEARLRCSPMKGHSHVYWYRQLPEEGLKFMVYLQKENIIDESGMPKERFSAEFPKEGPSILRIQQVVRGDSAAYFCASSPRTGGDETQYFGPGTRLLVL.

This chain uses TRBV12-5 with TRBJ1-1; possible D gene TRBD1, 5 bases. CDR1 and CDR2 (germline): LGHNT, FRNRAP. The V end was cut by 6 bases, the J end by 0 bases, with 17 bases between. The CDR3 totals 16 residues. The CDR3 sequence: CASGHTGGIMNTEAFF. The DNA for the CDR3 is TGTGCTAGTGGCCATACGGGGGGAATCATGAACACTGAAGCTTTCTTT.

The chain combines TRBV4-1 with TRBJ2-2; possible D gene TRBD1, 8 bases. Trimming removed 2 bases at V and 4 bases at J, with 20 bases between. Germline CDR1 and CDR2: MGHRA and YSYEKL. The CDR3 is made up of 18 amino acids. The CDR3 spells CASSQPDRGGWGTGELFF. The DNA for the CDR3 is TGCGCCAGCAGCCAACCAGACAGGGGAGGGTGGGGCACCGGGGAGCTGTTTTTT.

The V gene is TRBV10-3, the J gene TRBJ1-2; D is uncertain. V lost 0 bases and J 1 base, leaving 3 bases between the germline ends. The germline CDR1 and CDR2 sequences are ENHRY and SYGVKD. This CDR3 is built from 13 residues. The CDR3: CAISESFNYGYTF. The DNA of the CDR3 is TGTGCCATCAGTGAGTCCTTTAACTATGGCTACACCTTC.

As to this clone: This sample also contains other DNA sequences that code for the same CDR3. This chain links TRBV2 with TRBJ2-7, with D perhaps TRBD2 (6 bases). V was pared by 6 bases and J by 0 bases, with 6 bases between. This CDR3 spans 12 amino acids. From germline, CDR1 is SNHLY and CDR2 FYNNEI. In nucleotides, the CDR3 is TGTGCCAGCAGCGGGAGCTCCTACGAGCAGTACTTC. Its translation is CASSGSSYEQYF.

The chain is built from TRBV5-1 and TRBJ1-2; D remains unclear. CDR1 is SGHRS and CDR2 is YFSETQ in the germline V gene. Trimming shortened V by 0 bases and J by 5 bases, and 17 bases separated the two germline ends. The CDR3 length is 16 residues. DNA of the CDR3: TGCGCCAGCAGCTTGGGGCAGTCCATGATAAAGTATGGCTACACCTTC. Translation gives CASSLGQSMIKYGYTF.

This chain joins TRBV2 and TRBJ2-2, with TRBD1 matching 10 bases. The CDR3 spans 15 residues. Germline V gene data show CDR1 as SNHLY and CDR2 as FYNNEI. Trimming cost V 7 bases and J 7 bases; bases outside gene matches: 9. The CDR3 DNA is TGTGCCAGCAAGCCCGACAGGGGGCATATCGGGGAGCTGTTTTTT. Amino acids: CASKPDRGHIGELFF.

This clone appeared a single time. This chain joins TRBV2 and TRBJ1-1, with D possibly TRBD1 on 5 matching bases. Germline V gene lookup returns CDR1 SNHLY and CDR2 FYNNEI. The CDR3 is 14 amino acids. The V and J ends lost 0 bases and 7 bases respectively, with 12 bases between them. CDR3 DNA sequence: TGTGCCAGCAGTGAAGCGCCTGGACAAGTTGAAGCTTTCTTT. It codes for CASSEAPGQVEAFF.

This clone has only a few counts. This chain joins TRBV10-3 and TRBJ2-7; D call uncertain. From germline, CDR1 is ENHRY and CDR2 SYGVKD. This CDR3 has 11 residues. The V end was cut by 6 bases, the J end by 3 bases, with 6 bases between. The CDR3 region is CAIRQNYEQYF. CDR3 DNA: TGTGCCATCAGACAAAACTACGAGCAGTACTTC.

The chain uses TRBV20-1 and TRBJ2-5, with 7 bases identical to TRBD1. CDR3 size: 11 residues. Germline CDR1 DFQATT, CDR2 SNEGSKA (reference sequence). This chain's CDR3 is CRPGGGETQYF. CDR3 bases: TGCAGGCCAGGGGGTGGGGAGACCCAGTACTTC.

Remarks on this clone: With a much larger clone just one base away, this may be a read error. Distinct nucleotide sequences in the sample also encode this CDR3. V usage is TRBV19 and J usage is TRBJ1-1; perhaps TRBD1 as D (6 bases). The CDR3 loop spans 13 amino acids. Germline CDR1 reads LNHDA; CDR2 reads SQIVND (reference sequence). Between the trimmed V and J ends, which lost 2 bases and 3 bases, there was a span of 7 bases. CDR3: CASSIKGDTEAFF. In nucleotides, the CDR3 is TGTGCCAGTAGTATAAAGGGGGACACTGAAGCTTTCTTT.